This entry lists 22 T cell receptor beta chains sequenced from one sample in a study of cytomegalovirus exposure and HLA in healthy donors. This PCR relied on a set of 60 Vbeta primers and 13 Jbeta primers. Repertoires were generated with immunoSEQ multiplex PCR, while TCRdb's copy carries only in-frame clones and drops some. This sample has approximately 65,000 clones, with about two thirds found just once. Sequenced material: PBMCs. Every receptor here comes from a man aged 40-49 years in good health and CMV-seropositive.

The sample holds one count of this clone. This chain connects TRBV7-2 to TRBJ2-5, with 8 bases lining up with TRBD2. CDR1 SGHTA and CDR2 FQGNSA come from the germline V gene. The ends lost 0 bases at V and 0 bases at J; junction bases unmatched: 3. This CDR3 spans 16 amino acids. The CDR3 is CASSLAPGGYQETQYF. The CDR3 DNA is TGTGCCAGCAGCTTAGCGCCGGGGGGGTACCAAGAGACCCAGTACTTC.

This clone has just a few counts. This chain uses TRBV30 with TRBJ2-5; D is unresolved. CDR1 is GTSNPN, CDR2 SVGIG, per germline (reference sequence). The CDR3 extends over 13 amino acids. The V end was cut by 2 bases, the J end by 2 bases, with 9 bases between. CDR3 in amino acids: CAWSKNLQETQYF. CDR3 in DNA: TGTGCCTGGAGTAAGAACTTGCAAGAGACCCAGTACTTC.

This chain joins TRBV11-2 and TRBJ2-7; a possible D gene is TRBD1 (5 bases). The V gene lost 5 bases and the J gene lost 5 bases, with 16 bases spanning the gap. Germline V gene sequence: CDR1 SGHAT, CDR2 FQNNGV. CDR3 length equals 14 residues. The CDR3 protein is CASSPTVIADEQYF. The DNA of the CDR3 is TGTGCCAGCAGCCCGACAGTGATTGCGGACGAGCAGTACTTC.

The rearrangement uses TRBV6-5 and TRBJ2-1, with 8 bases that match TRBD2. Germline-derived CDR1 and CDR2 are MNHEY and SVGAGI. This CDR3 region has 13 residues. J gave up 9 bases and V 5 bases, and 6 bases lay outside the gene matches. CDR3: CASSTPGGGEQFF. CDR3 nucleotide sequence: TGTGCCAGCAGTACCCCGGGGGGGGGTGAGCAGTTCTTC.

The V and J genes are TRBV19 and TRBJ1-6, with 8 positions matching TRBD1. The V gene's germline CDR1 is LNHDA and CDR2 SQIVND (reference sequence). V was clipped by 5 bases and J by 7 bases; unmatched bases: 1. The CDR3 has 13 residues. The CDR3 DNA follows: TGTGCCAGTAGTGGACAGGGAAATTCACCCCTCCACTTT. It translates to CASSGQGNSPLHF.

J is TRBJ1-6 and V is TRBV4-3; tentatively, D is TRBD1 (5 bases). This CDR3 is 15 amino acids long. Per the germline V gene, CDR1 is LGHNA and CDR2 is YSLEER. V lost 5 bases and J 8 bases, leaving 16 bases between the germline ends. The CDR3 loop is CASSTKGVSDSPLHF. The CDR3 DNA reads TGCGCCAGCAGCACTAAAGGGGTCTCGGATTCACCCCTCCACTTT.

The chain is built from TRBV2 and TRBJ2-7; D possibly corresponds to TRBD1 (7 bases). Germline assignment: CDR1 SNHLY and CDR2 FYNNEI. There are 14 residues in the CDR3. Trimming left V 5 bases short and J 3 bases short, with 14 bases between. The CDR3 region is CASSQGGPLYEQYF. Written as DNA, the CDR3 is TGTGCCAGCAGTCAGGGGGGCCCCCTCTACGAGCAGTACTTC.

This rearrangement joins TRBV6-5 to TRBJ1-6; TRBD1 might be the D (5 bases). CDR3 length: 15 residues. The V gene's germline CDR1 is MNHEY and CDR2 SVGAGI. The V end lost 0 bases, the J end lost 9 bases, and 12 bases lay between the germline ends. CDR3 amino acids: CASSYSPGSTSPLHF. DNA of the CDR3: TGTGCCAGCAGTTACTCCCCAGGGTCGACTTCACCCCTCCACTTT.

The chain has TRBV6-5 and TRBJ1-1, with D possibly matching TRBD1 (5 bases). Germline V CDR1 and CDR2: MNHEY, SVGAGI. Trimming pared 6 bases from V and 3 bases from J, leaving 17 bases between. This CDR3 region has 15 residues. For the CDR3, the DNA is TGTGCCAGCAGAGCCATCGGGGGTGCTTACACTGAAGCTTTCTTT. This translates into CASRAIGGAYTEAFF.

For this clone: An end of the junction differs from the germline gene, which may be a read error. CDR3 sequence (DNA): TGTTCCAGCAGCCAGGGACAGGGGGCCTTTAATGAAAAACTGTTTTTT. The encoded protein is CSSSQGQGAFNEKLFF. V gene TRBV7-9 combines with J gene TRBJ1-4, with 12 bases aligning to TRBD1. CDR1 is SEHNR and CDR2 is FQNEAQ in the germline V gene (reference sequence). The CDR3 is 16 amino acids. The entire variable domain, with the rest obtained from reference TRBV7-9 and TRBJ1-4, is as follows: DTGVSQNPRHKITKRGQNVTFRCDPISEHNRLYWYRQTLGQGPEFLTYFQNEAQLEKSRLLSDRFSAERPKGSFSTLEIQRTEQGDSAMYLCSSSQGQGAFNEKLFFGSGTQLSVL.

This clone was seen just once. This chain links TRBV5-1 with TRBJ2-1; 10 bases align to TRBD2. V shed 5 bases and J 3 bases; nucleotides not matched to a gene: 5. Looked up from germline, CDR1 is SGHRS and CDR2 is YFSETQ. The CDR3 has 15 residues. CDR3: CASSPSGRLYNEQFF. The CDR3 DNA reads as TGCGCCAGCAGTCCTAGCGGGAGACTCTACAATGAGCAGTTCTTC.

This clone occurred a few times. The genes are TRBV5-1 and TRBJ2-5; 15 bases are shared with TRBD2. The germline V gene encodes CDR1 SGHRS and CDR2 YFSETQ. The V gene end was trimmed by 4 bases and the J gene end by 1 base; junction bases not matched to a gene: 8. The CDR3 is 18 amino acids. This CDR3 reads CASSPSGTSGRFQETQYF. CDR3 coding DNA: TGCGCCAGCAGCCCCTCTGGGACTAGCGGGAGGTTCCAAGAGACCCAGTACTTC.

This clone was observed a handful of times. The gene calls are TRBV7-2 and TRBJ1-2; D not certain. Germline V gene lookup returns CDR1 SGHTA and CDR2 FQGNSA. The V and J ends lost 1 base and 1 base respectively, with 10 bases between them. There are 15 residues in the CDR3. Here the CDR3 DNA reads TGTGCCAGCAGCTTAGGGACTCAGGTTAACTATGGCTACACCTTC. Amino acid sequence: CASSLGTQVNYGYTF.

This sequence joins TRBV7-8 and TRBJ2-3, with 9 nucleotides matching TRBD2. The germline V gene encodes CDR1 SGHVS and CDR2 FQNEAQ. CDR3 size: 18 residues. V lost 0 bases to trimming and J lost 2 bases; unmatched junction nucleotides: 9. CDR3 protein: CASSLAGPAGGLTDTQYF. Written as DNA, the CDR3 is TGTGCCAGCAGCTTAGCGGGCCCAGCGGGGGGTCTCACAGATACGCAGTATTTT.

This clone was detected a few times. This sequence joins TRBV7-3 and TRBJ2-1, with 7 bases lining up with TRBD1. Trimming cost V 5 bases and J 0 bases; bases outside gene matches: 4. This CDR3 contains 15 residues. Germline V gene lookup returns CDR1 SGHTA and CDR2 FQGTGA. CDR3 in DNA: TGTGCCAGCAGCCCCGGGGACAGCTCCTACAATGAGCAGTTCTTC. Encoded protein: CASSPGDSSYNEQFF.

V gene TRBV6-1 combines with J gene TRBJ1-2, with 8 positions matching TRBD1. J gave up 5 bases and V 5 bases, and 7 bases lay outside the gene matches. The CDR3 is made up of 14 amino acids. Germline V gives CDR1 MNHNS, CDR2 SASEGT. CDR3 region: CASSLDRGEYGYTF. As DNA, the CDR3 is TGTGCCAGCAGTTTAGACAGGGGAGAATATGGCTACACCTTC.

V and J are TRBV9 and TRBJ1-5, with D maybe TRBD1 (5 bases). Germline values: CDR1 SGDLS, CDR2 YYNGEE. V was trimmed by 2 bases and J by 7 bases, leaving 10 bases between them. This CDR3 contains 13 residues. CDR3 sequence: CASSVSQGQPQHF. The DNA of the CDR3 is TGTGCCAGCAGCGTCAGTCAGGGCCAGCCCCAGCATTTT.

This clone was counted between two and nine times. V and J are TRBV12-5 and TRBJ2-1; TRBD1 agrees at 12 bases. CDR1 is LGHNT, CDR2 FRNRAP, per germline. The CDR3 has 15 amino acids. Trimming cost V 6 bases and J 9 bases; bases outside gene matches: 9. CDR3 residues: CASGRPGQGAVEQFF. CDR3 sequence (DNA): TGTGCTAGTGGAAGACCGGGACAGGGGGCTGTTGAGCAGTTCTTC.

This clone was seen only once. The chain links TRBV30 to TRBJ1-2; D might be TRBD1 (5 bases). The V and J ends lost 3 bases and 8 bases respectively, with 19 bases between them. Germline CDR1 GTSNPN, CDR2 SVGIG (reference sequence). CDR3 length: 14 amino acids. The CDR3 loop is CAWSLTGGVWGYTF. In DNA form, the CDR3 reads TGTGCCTGGAGCCTAACAGGAGGGGTCTGGGGCTACACCTTC.

This chain joins TRBV7-6 and TRBJ2-7; D is perhaps TRBD1 (8 bases). Looked up from germline, CDR1 is SGHVS and CDR2 is FNYEAQ. Between the trimmed V and J ends, which lost 4 bases and 0 bases, there was a span of 16 bases. CDR3 length equals 16 residues. CDR3 nucleotide sequence: TGTGCCAGCAGCTCCAACAGGGGGGGCGGCTCCTACGAGCAGTACTTC. Translating gives CASSSNRGGGSYEQYF.

CDR3 nucleotides: TGTGCCAGCAGTTCAGGTAGGAAGGGAGGAAGCACAGATACGCAGTATTTT. This translates into CASSSGRKGGSTDTQYF. The chain joins TRBV27 to TRBJ2-3; TRBD2 might be the D (6 bases). This CDR3 has 17 residues. The V gene's germline CDR1 is MNHEY and CDR2 SMNVEV (reference sequence). V was clipped by 4 bases and J by 0 bases, with 17 bases between them.

V and J are TRBV23-1 and TRBJ2-7; a possible D gene is TRBD1 (5 bases). TRBV23-1 is filed as an ORF, its function uncertain. This CDR3 is built from 14 residues. Trimming stripped 4 bases from V and 4 bases from J, with 14 bases between. This CDR3 is CASSLGVRVYEQYF. DNA of the CDR3: TGCGCCAGCAGTCTTGGGGTCAGGGTATACGAGCAGTACTTC.